The 10 T cell receptor beta chains below all came from one sample that was sequenced in a study of identifying expanded T cells in peripheral blood. TCRdb keeps only in-frame clones here, not all; method: immunoSEQ multiplex PCR. This table has more than 65,000 clones, roughly 90% appearing once. Specimen: blood. The receptors stem from a person aged 18 to 70 in good health.

V gene TRBV19 combines with J gene TRBJ2-3, with 8 bases matching TRBD2. Germline CDR1 LNHDA, CDR2 SQIVND (reference sequence). This CDR3 is 14 amino acids long. V was clipped by 9 bases and J by 2 bases; unmatched bases: 7. CDR3 loop: CASKIAGNTDTQYF. The CDR3 DNA is TGTGCCAGCAAGATAGCGGGGAACACAGATACGCAGTATTTT.

The chain couples TRBV19 to TRBJ1-5; 11 bases fit TRBD1. J was trimmed by 12 bases and V by 6 bases; bases with no gene match: 13. This CDR3 is built from 15 residues. Germline values: CDR1 LNHDA, CDR2 SQIVND (reference sequence). CDR3 coding DNA: TGTGCCAGTAGCGATATGGGACAGGGGGGCCGCAGCCAGCATTTT. It yields the protein CASSDMGQGGRSQHF.

The chain links TRBV6-6 to TRBJ1-1; possible D gene TRBD1, 6 bases. The CDR3 extends over 12 amino acids. The V and J ends lost 6 bases and 4 bases respectively, with 9 bases between them. Germline loops: CDR1 MNHNY, CDR2 SVGAGI (reference sequence). The CDR3 DNA follows: TGTGCCAGCAGCCTACAGGGCACTGAAGCTTTCTTT. It encodes CASSLQGTEAFF.

V and J are TRBV6-5 and TRBJ1-2; TRBD1 agrees at 9 bases. The CDR3 is made up of 14 amino acids. In germline, CDR1 is MNHEY, CDR2 SVGAGI. V was pared by 5 bases and J by 5 bases, with 6 bases of the junction left unmatched. The CDR3 DNA reads as TGTGCCAGCAGTCCGGGACAGGGAACGTATGGCTACACCTTC. It codes for CASSPGQGTYGYTF.

V and J are TRBV19 and TRBJ1-1; D is unclear. The V gene lost 3 bases and the J gene lost 1 base, with 9 bases spanning the gap. CDR1 and CDR2 (germline): LNHDA, SQIVND (reference sequence). CDR3 length: 14 residues. CDR3 protein: CASSIRVANTEAFF. The CDR3 DNA is TGTGCCAGTAGTATCCGGGTAGCGAACACTGAAGCTTTCTTT.

The chain joins TRBV28 to TRBJ2-5, with D perhaps matching TRBD2 (6 bases). Germline CDR1 and CDR2: MDHEN and SYDVKM. This CDR3 has 15 residues. V lost 10 bases to trimming and J lost 1 base, with 19 bases between them. For the CDR3, the DNA is TGTGCCACCCAAGTTGGGAGCGGGTTCCAAGAGACCCAGTACTTC. Translating gives CATQVGSGFQETQYF.

The chain links TRBV5-6 to TRBJ2-2, with a tentative D call TRBD1 (7 bases). Looked up from germline, CDR1 is SGHDT and CDR2 is YYEEEE. The CDR3 spans 16 residues. Trimming took off 1 base at V and 4 bases at J, with 14 bases between the two ends. The CDR3 coding sequence is TGTGCCAGCAGCTTGTGGCCAGGGGGAGGCACCGGGGAGCTGTTTTTT. Protein: CASSLWPGGGTGELFF.

The chain recombines TRBV18 with TRBJ2-7; D may be TRBD2 (6 bases). Germline values: CDR1 KGHSH, CDR2 LQKENI. With 8 bases removed from V and 4 bases from J, the gap between germline ends came to 24 bases. This CDR3 contains 16 residues. CDR3 nucleotides: TGTGCCAGCGGGGCGGAGGGGAATAGTGCGTCGTACGAGCAGTACTTC. This codes for CASGAEGNSASYEQYF.

The chain recombines TRBV7-2 with TRBJ2-5, with 9 bases identical to TRBD1. The V gene's germline CDR1 is SGHTA and CDR2 FQGNSA. The junction had 6 bases not matched to a gene; V was cut back by 5 bases and J by 5 bases. The CDR3 runs 14 residues. Written as DNA, the CDR3 is TGTGCCAGCAGCAAAACAGGGGGCGGGGAGACCCAGTACTTC. Its translation is CASSKTGGGETQYF.

V and J are TRBV2 and TRBJ1-1; unclear D gene. The CDR3 length is 12 residues. Trimming took off 4 bases at V and 0 bases at J, with 3 bases between the two ends. Germline V CDR1 and CDR2: SNHLY, FYNNEI. CDR3 nucleotides: TGTGCCAGCAGTGTTCTGAACACTGAAGCTTTCTTT. It yields the protein CASSVLNTEAFF.